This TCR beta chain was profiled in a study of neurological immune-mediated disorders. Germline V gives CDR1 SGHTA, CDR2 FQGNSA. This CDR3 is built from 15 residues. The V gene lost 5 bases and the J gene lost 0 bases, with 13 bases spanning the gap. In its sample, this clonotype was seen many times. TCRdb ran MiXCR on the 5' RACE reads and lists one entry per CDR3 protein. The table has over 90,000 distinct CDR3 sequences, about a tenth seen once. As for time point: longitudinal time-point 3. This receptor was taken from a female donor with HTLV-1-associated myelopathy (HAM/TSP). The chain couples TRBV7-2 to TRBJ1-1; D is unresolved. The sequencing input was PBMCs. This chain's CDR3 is CASSLIPSLNTEAFF. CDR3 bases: TGTGCCAGCAGCCTTATTCCATCGCTGAACACTGAAGCTTTCTTT.